The present TCR beta chain was sequenced within a study of cytomegalovirus exposure and HLA in healthy donors. General observations from the study: There were reportedly fewer N-insertions in an Asian-associated ancestry cluster than the approximately 640-donor mean, in a later analysis. As confirmed in vitro, a few CMV-associated chains were specific for CMV antigens.

PCR was performed using 60 Vbeta and 13 Jbeta primers. The data were produced by immunoSEQ multiplex PCR, yet TCRdb's version contains in-frame clones alone and is incomplete. Of some 110,000 clones detected, around 65% appear once; the ten largest clones hold approximately 1.5%. CDR1 GTSNPN and CDR2 SVGIG come from the germline V gene (reference sequence). The ends lost 2 bases at V and 2 bases at J; junction bases unmatched: 4. The length of the CDR3 is 15 residues. As to this clone: Its antigen is undetermined.

The chain is built from TRBV30 and TRBJ2-1; 9 bases align to TRBD2. The material sequenced was PBMCs. This sequence was found in a man aged 18 to 29 in good health and CMV-seronegative. CDR3 region: CAWSISGGPYNEQFF. The DNA for the CDR3 is TGTGCCTGGAGTATCAGCGGGGGGCCCTACAATGAGCAGTTCTTC.